What follows is one T cell receptor beta chain and its context. This receptor's antigen is unknown. No base qualities exist here, and no much larger clone lies one base off it. The data stem from a study of blood T cell repertoires in COVID-19 (dated by TCRdb to the early 2020s). Concerning the study at large: Samples covering the acute and convalescent phases of COVID-19 were provided by collaborators in the United States, Italy and Spain. The material from the prospective study consisted of cDNA or gDNA derived from T cells, B-cell-depleted T cells, or PBMCs. The dataset comprised deeply sampled blood TCRbeta repertoires from subjects exposed to, actively infected with, or recovered from COVID-19. The repertoires were released in a freely available public database meant as a resource for research on the immune response to SARS-CoV-2. The samples were drawn from two sources: the first 160 participants of the ongoing ImmuneRACE study, and 1,254 subjects contributed by 6 global collaborators. Nearly every sample came with metadata listing a de-identified subject ID, COVID-19 status, age in years and sex. HLA class I and class II types, where available, came from metadata supplied by the sample provider rather than from assay-based typing. Overall results and qualifications from the work: The amount of clinical and demographic metadata varied by source and participant and was provided uncurated.

TCRbeta CDR3 regions were amplified from genomic DNA by means of the immunoSEQ Assay, a bias-controlled multiplex PCR. The paper's processing steps were these. The number of nucleated cells in each sample was estimated from the amplification of reference gene primers within the assay. Sequence reads were collapsed and filtered to measure the absolute abundance of every unique TCRbeta CDR3 rearrangement. For each sample, productive Simpson clonality was calculated as the square root of Simpson's diversity index over productive rearrangements. Sourced from immuneACCESS, this table was stored by TCRdb with only in-frame sequences that have V and J called. A share of the clones is absent; for the studies checked, an unresolved V gene accounts for under half, and the remainder has no known explanation. The DNA gave D and trimming, while V, J and clone size come from that table. Across this sample there are about 84,000 clones, with about three quarters seen only once. The ten largest account for 5.7% of the sample.

The collaborating institutions used their own protocols to collect whole blood in K2EDTA tubes. For TCRbeta analysis, collaborators shipped samples in one of three forms: frozen whole blood, isolated PBMCs, or DNA extracted from either of those sample types. The V end gives up 6 bases and the J end 2 bases, leaving 6 bases in the junction not matched to a gene. The CDR3 measures 16 amino acids from cysteine to phenylalanine. Only the CDR3 portion is preserved as DNA: 48 bases, with reading frame beginning at the first base. From a lookup of the germline V gene, CDR1 and CDR2 are LGHNT and FRNRAP. The sample taken for sequencing was peripheral blood. The receptor chain draws on TRBV12-5 and TRBJ2-7; TRBD2 lines up with 14 middle nucleotides. The source is a man in his fifties with active or convalescent COVID-19. The CDR3 is CASGSTSGGAPYEQYF. The DNA sequence is TGTGCTAGTGGATCGACTAGCGGGGGGGCGCCCTACGAGCAGTACTTC.